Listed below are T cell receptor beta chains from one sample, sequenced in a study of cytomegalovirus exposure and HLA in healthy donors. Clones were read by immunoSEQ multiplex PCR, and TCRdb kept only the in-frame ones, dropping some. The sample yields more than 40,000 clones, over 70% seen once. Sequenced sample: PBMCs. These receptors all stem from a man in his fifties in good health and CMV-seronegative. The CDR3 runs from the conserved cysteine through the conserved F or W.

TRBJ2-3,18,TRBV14,CASSQTTGTTLGTDTQYF
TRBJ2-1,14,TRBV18,CASSSGQGAGEQFF
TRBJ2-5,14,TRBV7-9,CASSDGGQQETQYF
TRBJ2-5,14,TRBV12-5,CASGSQGGEETQYF
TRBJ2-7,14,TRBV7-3,CASSTGLAGVEQYF
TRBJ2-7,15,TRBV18,CASSPQGATTYEQYF
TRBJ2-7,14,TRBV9,CASSVNTGGYEQYF
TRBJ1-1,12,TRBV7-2,CASSAGTWLAFF
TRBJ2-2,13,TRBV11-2,CASSPGAQRTLFF
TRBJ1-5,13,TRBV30,CAWTYDRSQPQHF
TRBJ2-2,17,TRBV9,CASSEASGAMNTGELFF
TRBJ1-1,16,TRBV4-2,CASSQVISGGNTEAFF
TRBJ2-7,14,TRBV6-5,CASTETVLRYEQYF
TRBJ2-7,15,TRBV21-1,CASSKEWYSSYGQYF
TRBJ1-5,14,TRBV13,CASSLGISNQPQHF
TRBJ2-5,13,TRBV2,CASQRGLQETQYF
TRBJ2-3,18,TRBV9,CASSVGLAGEGGTDTQYF
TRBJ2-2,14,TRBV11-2,CASSSRGGWGELFF
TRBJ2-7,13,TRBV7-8,CASSQGPAYEQYF
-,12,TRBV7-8,CASRPTPYEQYF
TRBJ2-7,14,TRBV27,CASSSAGSSYEQYF
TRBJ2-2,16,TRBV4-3,CASSQDPGRFTGELFF
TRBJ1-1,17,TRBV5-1,CASSTDRGNGMNTEAFF
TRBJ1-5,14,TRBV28,CASSLSAGNQPQHF
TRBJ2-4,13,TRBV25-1,CASTKTGSNIQYF
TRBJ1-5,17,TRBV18,CASSKPGTGGAGQPQHF
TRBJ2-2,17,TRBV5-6,CASSLAWGVTNTGELFF
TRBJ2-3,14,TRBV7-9,CASSSAGRTDTQYF
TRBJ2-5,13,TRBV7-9,CASSFEGQETQYF
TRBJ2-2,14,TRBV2,CASSDDRNTGELFF
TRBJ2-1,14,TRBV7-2,CASSLVRGRREQFF
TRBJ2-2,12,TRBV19,CAATTNTGELFF
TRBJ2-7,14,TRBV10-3,CAISESNSWHEQYF
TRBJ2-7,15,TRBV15,CATSRDGAGGSAQYF
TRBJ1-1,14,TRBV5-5,CASSQRQGGTEAFF
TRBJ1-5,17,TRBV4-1,CASSQEGAMWGNQPQHF
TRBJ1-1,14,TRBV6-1,CASSVRGSDTEAFF
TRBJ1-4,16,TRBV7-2,CASSREQGLLREKLFF
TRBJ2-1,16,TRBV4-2,CASSQEGLAGGNEQFF
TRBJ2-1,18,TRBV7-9,CSSSLDPGLAGGYNEQFF
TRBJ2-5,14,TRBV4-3,CASSQESRGETQYF
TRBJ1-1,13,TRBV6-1,CASSGTAYTEAFF
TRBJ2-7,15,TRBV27,CASSSFGSGEHEQYF
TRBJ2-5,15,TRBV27,CASSKAGLSQETQYF
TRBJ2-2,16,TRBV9,CASSFPSGIFTGELFF
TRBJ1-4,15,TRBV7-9,CSSSLGDSSNEKLFF
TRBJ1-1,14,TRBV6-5,CASSPNRGNTEAFF
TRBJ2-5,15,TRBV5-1,CASIGTSGYQETQYF
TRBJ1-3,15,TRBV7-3,CASSPTGGSGNTIYF
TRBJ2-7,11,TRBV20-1,CSARYRYEQYF
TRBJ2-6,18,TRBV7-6,CASSLEGTSPSGANVLTF